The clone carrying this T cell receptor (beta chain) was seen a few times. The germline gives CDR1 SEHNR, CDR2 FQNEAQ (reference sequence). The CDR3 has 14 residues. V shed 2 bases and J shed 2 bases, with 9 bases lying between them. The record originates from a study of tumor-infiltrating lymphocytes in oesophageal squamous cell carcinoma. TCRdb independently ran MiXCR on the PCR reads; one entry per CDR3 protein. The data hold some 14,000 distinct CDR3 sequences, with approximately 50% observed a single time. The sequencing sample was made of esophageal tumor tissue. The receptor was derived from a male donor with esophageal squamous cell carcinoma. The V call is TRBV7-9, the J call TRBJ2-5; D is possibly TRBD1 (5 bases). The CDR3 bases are TGTGCCAGCAGCTTACGGCAGGGACAAGAGACCCAGTACTTC. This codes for CASSLRQGQETQYF.